Presented here are 3 T cell receptor beta chains from one specimen sequenced in a study of beta chain features in type 1 diabetes. Reverse transcribing all isolated RNA meant expressed TCRB transcripts were sequenced. This table comes from immunoSEQ multiplex PCR, and its TCRdb copy is limited to in-frame clones, with some not included. The table has tens of thousands of clones, around three fifths seen once. Input material: Tregs from blood. The receptors were sampled from a woman younger than 35 in good health.

V gene TRBV19 combines with J gene TRBJ2-1, with 7 bases matching TRBD2. CDR3 size: 15 residues. CDR1 is LNHDA and CDR2 is SQIVND in the germline V gene (reference sequence). The ends lost 0 bases at V and 3 bases at J; junction bases unmatched: 2. CDR3 sequence reads: CASSIDGRSYNEQFF. The CDR3 DNA is TGTGCCAGTAGTATAGACGGGAGGAGCTACAATGAGCAGTTCTTC.

The chain couples TRBV6-6 to TRBJ2-3, with D possibly matching TRBD1 (6 bases). In germline, CDR1 is MNHNY, CDR2 SVGAGI (reference sequence). The CDR3 extends over 14 amino acids. V dropped 4 bases and J dropped 2 bases, with 10 bases sitting between them. The CDR3 loop is CASSSQGYTDTQYF. The CDR3 DNA is TGTGCCAGCAGTTCACAGGGCTACACAGATACGCAGTATTTT.

V gene TRBV5-1 combines with J gene TRBJ1-1; D is unclear. The CDR3 has 15 amino acids. V gave up 4 bases and J gave up 0 bases, with 13 bases separating them. Germline values: CDR1 SGHRS, CDR2 YFSETQ. CDR3 DNA: TGCGCCAGCAGCCCGCTGGTGGGCATGAACACTGAAGCTTTCTTT. Translating gives CASSPLVGMNTEAFF.